This record concerns one T cell receptor (beta chain) sequence. The source of the sample is a study of cytomegalovirus exposure and HLA in healthy donors. Overall study context: As an earlier analysis found, some 180 million T cells yielded around 110 million unique TCR beta sequences.

The PCR made use of 60 Vbeta and 13 Jbeta primers. Measured with immunoSEQ multiplex PCR; TCRdb has only the in-frame clones, and not every one. Its table records approximately 200,000 clones. Source material: PBMCs. The clonotype was recovered from a boy aged 5-17 years in good health and CMV-seronegative.

The CDR3 DNA follows: TGCAGTGCCCCAGGTCCAGATACGCAGTATTTT. This codes for CSAPGPDTQYF. This rearrangement joins TRBV20-1 to TRBJ2-3; D is undetermined. The V and J ends lost 6 bases and 4 bases respectively, with 8 bases between them. Germline values: CDR1 DFQATT, CDR2 SNEGSKA (reference sequence). The CDR3 contains 11 residues.